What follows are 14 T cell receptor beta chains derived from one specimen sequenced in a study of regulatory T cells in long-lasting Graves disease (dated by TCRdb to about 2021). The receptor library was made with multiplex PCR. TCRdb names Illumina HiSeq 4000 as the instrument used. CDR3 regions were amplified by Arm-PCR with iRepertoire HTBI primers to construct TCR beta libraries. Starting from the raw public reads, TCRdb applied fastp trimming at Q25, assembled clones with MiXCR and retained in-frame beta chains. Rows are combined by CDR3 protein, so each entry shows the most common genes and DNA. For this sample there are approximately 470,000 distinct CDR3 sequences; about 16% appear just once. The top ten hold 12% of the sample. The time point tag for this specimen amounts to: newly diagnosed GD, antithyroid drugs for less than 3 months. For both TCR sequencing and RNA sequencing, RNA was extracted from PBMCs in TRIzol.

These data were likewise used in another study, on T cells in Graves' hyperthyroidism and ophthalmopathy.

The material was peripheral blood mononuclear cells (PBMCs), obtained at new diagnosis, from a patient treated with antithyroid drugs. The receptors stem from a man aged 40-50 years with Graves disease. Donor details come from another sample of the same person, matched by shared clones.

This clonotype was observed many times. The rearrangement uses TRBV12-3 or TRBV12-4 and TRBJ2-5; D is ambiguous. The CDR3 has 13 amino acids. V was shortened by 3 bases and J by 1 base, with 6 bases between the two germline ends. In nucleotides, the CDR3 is TGTGCCAGCAGTTTGGGGTTCCAAGAGACCCAGTACTTC. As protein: CASSLGFQETQYF.

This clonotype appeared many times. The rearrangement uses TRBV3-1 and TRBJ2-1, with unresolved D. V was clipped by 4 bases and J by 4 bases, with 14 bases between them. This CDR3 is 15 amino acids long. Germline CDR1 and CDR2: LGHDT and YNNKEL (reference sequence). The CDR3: CASSLRPRGYNEQFF. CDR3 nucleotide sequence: TGTGCCAGCAGCCTAAGACCGCGCGGATACAATGAGCAGTTCTTC.

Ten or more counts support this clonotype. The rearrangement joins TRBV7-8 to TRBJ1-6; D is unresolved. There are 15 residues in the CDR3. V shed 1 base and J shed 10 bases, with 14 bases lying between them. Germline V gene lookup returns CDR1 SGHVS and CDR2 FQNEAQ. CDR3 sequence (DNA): TGTGCCAGCAGCTTAGTGGAGGTCCGCGAGTCACCCCTCCACTTT. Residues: CASSLVEVRESPLHF.

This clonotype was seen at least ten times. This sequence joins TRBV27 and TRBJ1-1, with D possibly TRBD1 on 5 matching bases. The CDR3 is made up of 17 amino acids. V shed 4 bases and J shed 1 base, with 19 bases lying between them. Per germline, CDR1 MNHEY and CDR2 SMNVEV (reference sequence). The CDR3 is CASSSQTRGQENTEAFF. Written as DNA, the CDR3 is TGTGCCAGCAGTTCACAAACAAGAGGACAAGAGAACACTGAAGCTTTCTTT.

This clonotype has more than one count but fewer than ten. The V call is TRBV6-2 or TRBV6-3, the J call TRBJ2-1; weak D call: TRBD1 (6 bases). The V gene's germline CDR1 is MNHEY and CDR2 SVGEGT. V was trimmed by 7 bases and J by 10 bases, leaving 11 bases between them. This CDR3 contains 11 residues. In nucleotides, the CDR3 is TGTGCCAGCACCGACAGGTCCGAGCAGTTCTTC. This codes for CASTDRSEQFF.

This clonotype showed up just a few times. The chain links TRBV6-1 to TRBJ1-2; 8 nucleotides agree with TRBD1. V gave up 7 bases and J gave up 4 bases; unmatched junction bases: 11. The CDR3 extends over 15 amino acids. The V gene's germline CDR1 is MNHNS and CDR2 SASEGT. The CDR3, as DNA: TGTGCCAGCACCCCCGGAGGACAGGGTCCCTATGGCTACACCTTC. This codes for CASTPGGQGPYGYTF.

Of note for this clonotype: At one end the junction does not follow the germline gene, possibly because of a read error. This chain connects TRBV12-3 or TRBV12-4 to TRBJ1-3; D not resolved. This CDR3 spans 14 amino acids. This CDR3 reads CASSPHISGDTIYF. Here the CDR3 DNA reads TGTGCCAGCAGTCCTCACATCTCTGGAGACACCATATATTTT.

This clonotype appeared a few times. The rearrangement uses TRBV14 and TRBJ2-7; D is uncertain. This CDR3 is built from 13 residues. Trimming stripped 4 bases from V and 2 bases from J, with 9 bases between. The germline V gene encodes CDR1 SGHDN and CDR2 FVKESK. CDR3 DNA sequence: TGTGCCAGCAGCCTGATGGACGCCTACGAGCAGTACTTC. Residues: CASSLMDAYEQYF.

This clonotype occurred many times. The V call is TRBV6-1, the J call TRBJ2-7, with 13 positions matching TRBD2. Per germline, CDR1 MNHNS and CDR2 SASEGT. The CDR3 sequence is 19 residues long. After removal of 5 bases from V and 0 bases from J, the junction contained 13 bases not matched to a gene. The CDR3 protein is CASSMKIGTSGISSYEQYF. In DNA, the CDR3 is TGTGCCAGCAGTATGAAAATAGGGACTAGCGGGATTAGCTCCTACGAGCAGTACTTC.

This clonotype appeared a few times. The CDR3 bases are TGCAGTGCTAGTTCGGGAGGGCAAGAGACCCAGTACTTC. Residues: CSASSGGQETQYF. The rearrangement joins TRBV20-1 to TRBJ2-5; 8 bases fit TRBD2. Germline V gene lookup returns CDR1 DFQATT and CDR2 SNEGSKA (reference sequence). This CDR3 contains 13 residues. V gave up 3 bases and J gave up 2 bases; unmatched junction bases: 2.

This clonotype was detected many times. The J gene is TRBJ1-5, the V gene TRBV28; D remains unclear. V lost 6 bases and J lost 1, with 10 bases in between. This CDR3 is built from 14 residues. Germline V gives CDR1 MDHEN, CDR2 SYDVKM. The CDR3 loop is CASRSLISNQPQHF. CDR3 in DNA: TGTGCCAGCAGGTCACTCATCAGCAATCAGCCCCAGCATTTT. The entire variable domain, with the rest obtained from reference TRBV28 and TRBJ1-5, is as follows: DVKVTQSSRYLVKRTGEKVFLECVQDMDHENMFWYRQDPGLGLRLIYFSYDVKMKEKGDIPEGYSVSREKKERFSLILESASTNQTSMYLCASRSLISNQPQHFGDGTRLSIL.

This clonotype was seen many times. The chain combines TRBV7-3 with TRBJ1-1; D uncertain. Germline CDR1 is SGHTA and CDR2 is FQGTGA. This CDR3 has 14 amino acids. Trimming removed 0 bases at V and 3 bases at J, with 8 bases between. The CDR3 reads CASSLTGSDTEAFF. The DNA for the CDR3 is TGTGCCAGCAGCTTAACAGGGTCAGACACTGAAGCTTTCTTT. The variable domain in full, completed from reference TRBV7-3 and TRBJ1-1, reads GAGVSQTPSNKVTEKGKYVELRCDPISGHTALYWYRQSLGQGPEFLIYFQGTGAADDSGLPNDRFFAVRPEGSVSTLKIQRTERGDSAVYLCASSLTGSDTEAFFGQGTRLTVV.

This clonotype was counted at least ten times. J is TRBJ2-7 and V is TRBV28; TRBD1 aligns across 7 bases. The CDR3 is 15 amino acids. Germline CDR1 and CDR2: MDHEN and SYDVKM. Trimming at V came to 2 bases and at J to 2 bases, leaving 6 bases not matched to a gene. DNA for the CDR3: TGTGCCAGCAGTTTAATCGGACAGGTTGCCTACGAGCAGTACTTC. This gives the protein CASSLIGQVAYEQYF. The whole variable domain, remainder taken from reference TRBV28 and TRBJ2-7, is DVKVTQSSRYLVKRTGEKVFLECVQDMDHENMFWYRQDPGLGLRLIYFSYDVKMKEKGDIPEGYSVSREKKERFSLILESASTNQTSMYLCASSLIGQVAYEQYFGPGTRLTVT.

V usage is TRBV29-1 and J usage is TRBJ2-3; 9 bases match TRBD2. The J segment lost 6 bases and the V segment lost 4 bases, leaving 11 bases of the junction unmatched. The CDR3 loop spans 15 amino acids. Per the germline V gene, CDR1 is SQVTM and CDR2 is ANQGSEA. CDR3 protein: CSVAGLAGTPDTQYF. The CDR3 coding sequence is TGCAGCGTTGCAGGGCTAGCGGGGACCCCCGATACGCAGTATTTT.